A single sample is the source of the 26 T cell receptor beta chains below, sequenced in a study of T cells after yellow fever vaccination. TCRdb fed the 5' RACE reads into MiXCR, producing one record per CDR3 protein. The table lists a few hundred thousand distinct CDR3 sequences, less than 9.5% of them singletons. Material: PBMCs, obtained approximately 40 days after the first yellow fever vaccination. The source of these receptors is a young man who received the YFV17D yellow fever vaccine.

This chain links TRBV12-3 or TRBV12-4 with TRBJ2-7; D is uncertain. The CDR3 loop spans 13 amino acids. Deletions cut 6 bases from V and 1 base from J, with 10 bases between. As DNA, the CDR3 is TGTGCCAGCAGAGCCTATGAATCCTACGAGCAGTACTTC. Its translation is CASRAYESYEQYF.

The chain links TRBV7-6 to TRBJ2-5; D perhaps matches TRBD2 (7 bases). The ends were cut back, 4 bases at V and 7 bases at J, with 19 bases in the middle. The CDR3 length is 15 residues. Germline values: CDR1 SGHVS, CDR2 FNYEAQ. The DNA of the CDR3 is TGTGCCAGCAGCTCCCAGCGGGGCCAAGGGGGGACCCAGTACTTC. It specifies CASSSQRGQGGTQYF.

CDR3 region: CASSRQGLEQYV. CDR3 nucleotide sequence: TGTGCCAGCAGTCGACAGGGTTTAGAGCAGTACGTC. V usage is TRBV12-3 or TRBV12-4 and J usage is TRBJ2-7, with 7 nucleotides matching TRBD1. V was clipped by 5 bases and J by 7 bases; unmatched bases: 5. The CDR3 is 12 residues long.

This clonotype was seen more than once but under ten times. This chain uses TRBV7-9 with TRBJ1-2; D is perhaps TRBD1 (6 bases). The germline V gene encodes CDR1 SEHNR and CDR2 FQNEAQ (reference sequence). V was shortened by 5 bases and J by 7 bases, with 17 bases between the two germline ends. The CDR3 sequence is 14 residues long. For the CDR3, the DNA is TGTGCCAGCAGCCTTCGGACAGACCCCTTTGGCTACACCTTC. Encoded protein: CASSLRTDPFGYTF.

The sample holds many counts of this clonotype. The CDR3 DNA is TGTGCCAGCAGCTTAGGGACCAATCAGCCCCAGCATTTT. This gives the protein CASSLGTNQPQHF. The chain has TRBV7-2 and TRBJ1-5; no clear D gene. Germline V gives CDR1 SGHTA, CDR2 FQGNSA. Trimming stripped 1 base from V and 3 bases from J, with 4 bases between. The CDR3 has 13 residues.

The chain recombines TRBV20-1 with TRBJ1-1; D gene uncertain. The germline V gene encodes CDR1 DFQATT and CDR2 SNEGSKA (reference sequence). CDR3 length: 14 amino acids. V was cut by 2 bases and J by 0 bases, with 10 bases left in between. DNA for the CDR3: TGCAGTGCTAGAAGCGGGCAGATGAACACTGAAGCTTTCTTT. It yields the protein CSARSGQMNTEAFF.

The chain links TRBV6-5 to TRBJ2-2; D uncertain. Trimming removed 6 bases at V and 7 bases at J, with 9 bases between. Germline values: CDR1 MNHEY, CDR2 SVGAGI. The CDR3 has 12 residues. CDR3 protein: CASRRAGGELFF. CDR3 nucleotide sequence: TGTGCCAGCAGGAGAGCCGGCGGGGAGCTGTTTTTT.

The sample holds a few counts of this clonotype. The V and J genes are TRBV6-1 and TRBJ2-5; 13 nucleotides line up with TRBD2. The V and J ends lost 6 bases and 4 bases, in that order; junction bases with no gene match: 14. The germline V gene encodes CDR1 MNHNS and CDR2 SASEGT. The length of the CDR3 is 18 residues. CDR3: CASSRTGLAGILGETQYF. In DNA, the CDR3 is TGTGCCAGCAGCCGCACGGGACTAGCGGGGATTTTAGGAGAGACCCAGTACTTC.

Only a few counts were recorded for this clonotype. This sequence joins TRBV7-2 and TRBJ2-3; 7 bases map to TRBD2. The CDR3 is 15 amino acids. Trimming removed 4 bases from V and 7 bases from J; junction bases left unmatched: 11. CDR1 SGHTA and CDR2 FQGNSA come from the germline V gene. The CDR3 bases are TGTGCCAGCAGCTCCCTGGGGAGCGGGGAATATACGCAGTATTTT. Protein: CASSSLGSGEYTQYF. Full variable domain (rest looked up from reference TRBV7-2 and TRBJ2-3): GAGVSQSPSNKVTEKGKDVELRCDPISGHTALYWYRQSLGQGLEFLIYFQGNSAPDKSGLPSDRFSAERTGGSVSTLTIQRTQQEDSAVYLCASSSLGSGEYTQYFGPGTRLTVL.

The sample holds one count of this clonotype. The rearrangement uses TRBV5-1 and TRBJ2-7, with 10 positions matching TRBD1. J lost 3 bases, V lost 4 bases, and 4 bases had no gene match. This CDR3 spans 14 amino acids. Germline CDR1 is SGHRS and CDR2 is YFSETQ. The CDR3 sequence: CASSTWTGGYEQYF. The CDR3 nucleotides are TGCGCCAGCAGCACCTGGACAGGGGGCTACGAGCAGTACTTC.

This clonotype was picked up a small number of times. The rearrangement joins TRBV19 to TRBJ1-5; 10 bases match TRBD1. Germline loops: CDR1 LNHDA, CDR2 SQIVND (reference sequence). The junction had 8 bases not matched to a gene; V was cut back by 5 bases and J by 1 base. This CDR3 is built from 17 residues. The CDR3 nucleotides are TGTGCCAGTAGTTCCCTGGACAGGGGGAAGAGCAATCAGCCCCAGCATTTT. Amino acid sequence: CASSSLDRGKSNQPQHF.

The gene calls are TRBV4-1 and TRBJ1-6, with D unclear. Deletions cut 0 bases from V and 18 bases from J, with 21 bases between. Germline CDR1 and CDR2: MGHRA and YSYEKL. The CDR3 spans 15 residues. CDR3 nucleotide sequence: TGCGCCAGCAGCCAAGATCCGGACGGAATTTTCAGCGACCACTTT. It translates to CASSQDPDGIFSDHF.

The chain links TRBV12-3 or TRBV12-4 to TRBJ2-7; D might be TRBD1 (6 bases). Deletions cut 3 bases from V and 5 bases from J, with 14 bases between. This CDR3 comprises 14 residues. The CDR3 DNA follows: TGTGCCAGCAGTTTTCTCCAGGGGAAGAACGAGCAGTACTTC. It specifies CASSFLQGKNEQYF.

This clonotype was recorded at least ten times. V usage is TRBV2 and J usage is TRBJ2-5; 11 positions agree with TRBD2. The CDR3 length is 16 residues. J gave up 1 base and V 1 base, and 2 bases lay outside the gene matches. CDR1 and CDR2 from the germline V gene are SNHLY and FYNNEI. The CDR3 nucleotides read TGTGCCAGCAGTGAAGTGGGACTAGCGGCCCAAGAGACCCAGTACTTC. Translated: CASSEVGLAAQETQYF. Full variable domain (remainder filled in from reference TRBV2 and TRBJ2-5): EPEVTQTPSHQVTQMGQEVILRCVPISNHLYFYWYRQILGQKVEFLVSFYNNEISEKSEIFDDQFSVERPDGSNFTLKIRSTKLEDSAMYFCASSEVGLAAQETQYFGPGTRLLVL.

J is TRBJ1-3 and V is TRBV9, with TRBD1 matching over 7 bases. The J segment lost 1 base and the V segment lost 3 bases, leaving 7 bases of the junction unmatched. Germline lookup yields CDR1 SGDLS and CDR2 YYNGEE. This CDR3 is 16 amino acids long. In DNA, the CDR3 is TGTGCCAGCAGCGAGGGAGCAGGGGGATCTGGAAACACCATATATTTT. Translation gives CASSEGAGGSGNTIYF. The whole variable domain, filled in from reference TRBV9 and TRBJ1-3, reads DSGVTQTPKHLITATGQRVTLRCSPRSGDLSVYWYQQSLDQGLQFLIQYYNGEERAKGNILERFSAQQFPDLHSELNLSSLELGDSALYFCASSEGAGGSGNTIYFGEGSWLTVV.

This clonotype was recorded at least ten times. The CDR3 loop is CASSQTSGASYNEQFF. Here the CDR3 DNA reads TGTGCCAGCAGTCAGACTAGCGGGGCCTCCTACAATGAGCAGTTCTTC. The chain joins TRBV7-2 to TRBJ2-1; 11 nucleotides agree with TRBD2. J lost 0 bases, V lost 6 bases, and 4 bases had no gene match. Looked up from germline, CDR1 is SGHTA and CDR2 is FQGNSA. This CDR3 comprises 16 residues. The full variable domain, completed using reference TRBV7-2 and TRBJ2-1, is GAGVSQSPSNKVTEKGKDVELRCDPISGHTALYWYRQSLGQGLEFLIYFQGNSAPDKSGLPSDRFSAERTGGSVSTLTIQRTQQEDSAVYLCASSQTSGASYNEQFFGPGTRLTVL.

The J gene is TRBJ2-1, the V gene TRBV6-7, with TRBD1 matching over 8 bases. TRBV6-7 belongs to the ORF category, with a function that is uncertain. The CDR3 totals 13 residues. Germline trimming cut 2 bases from V and 12 bases from J; bases unmatched to any gene: 6. The CDR3: CASSYADREWQFF. The DNA of the CDR3 is TGTGCCAGCAGTTACGCGGACAGGGAGTGGCAGTTCTTC.

The chain carries TRBV4-1 and TRBJ2-7, with TRBD1 matching over 8 bases. The CDR3 is made up of 13 amino acids. CDR1 is MGHRA, CDR2 YSYEKL, per germline. The trim removed 4 bases at V and 6 bases at J, leaving 5 bases unmatched. CDR3 DNA: TGCGCCAGCAGCCGAGGAGACAGGGGCGAGCAGTACTTC. Its protein is CASSRGDRGEQYF.

This clonotype appeared many times. The rearrangement joins TRBV6-5 to TRBJ2-5; D is undetermined. V was cut by 6 bases and J by 5 bases, with 7 bases left in between. CDR1 is MNHEY, CDR2 SVGAGI, per germline. CDR3 length: 11 residues. Written as DNA, the CDR3 is TGTGCCAGCAGCCACGGGGAGACCCAGTACTTC. This sequence encodes CASSHGETQYF.

The genes are TRBV4-1 and TRBJ2-3; TRBD1 matches at 7 bases. Germline-derived CDR1 and CDR2 are MGHRA and YSYEKL. With 0 bases clipped from V and 2 bases from J, the junction kept 5 bases outside the gene matches. CDR3 size: 16 residues. CDR3 DNA: TGCGCCAGCAGCCAAGATTTGGGACAGAACACAGATACGCAGTATTTT. Its translation: CASSQDLGQNTDTQYF.

In this sample, this clonotype turned up a few times. The chain is built from TRBV7-2 and TRBJ2-5; the D call may be TRBD1 or TRBD2 (5 bases each). The CDR3 is made up of 14 amino acids. Germline CDR1 and CDR2: SGHTA and FQGNSA. V lost 0 bases and J 5 bases, leaving 10 bases between the germline ends. Here the CDR3 reads CASSLAQWGETQYF. The CDR3 bases are TGTGCCAGCAGCTTAGCGCAGTGGGGGGAGACCCAGTACTTC.

The chain carries TRBV20-1 and TRBJ1-2, with D uncertain. The CDR3 runs 12 residues. V lost 8 bases and J 8 bases, leaving 18 bases between the germline ends. Germline V gives CDR1 DFQATT, CDR2 SNEGSKA (reference sequence). Written as DNA, the CDR3 is TGCAGTTGCCGGCTTCCCCTTCCGGGCTACACCTTC. It encodes CSCRLPLPGYTF.

This clonotype was recorded a few times. The rearrangement links TRBV7-9 to TRBJ2-2; no reliable D call. Germline CDR1 reads SEHNR; CDR2 reads FQNEAQ (reference sequence). Trimming pared 5 bases from V and 0 bases from J, leaving 10 bases between. CDR3 length equals 15 residues. CDR3 in amino acids: CASSVFPANTGELFF. Here the CDR3 DNA reads TGTGCCAGCAGCGTCTTTCCAGCGAACACCGGGGAGCTGTTTTTT.

A few counts support this clonotype. The rearrangement joins TRBV19 to TRBJ1-2, with 9 bases identical to TRBD1. The CDR3 has 14 amino acids. The germline gives CDR1 LNHDA, CDR2 SQIVND (reference sequence). With 8 bases clipped from V and 3 bases from J, the junction kept 7 bases outside the gene matches. The CDR3 nucleotides read TGTGCCAGTGCACAGGGGGCGAGGTACTATGGCTACACCTTC. It encodes CASAQGARYYGYTF. Combining the CDR3 with reference TRBV19 and TRBJ1-2 gives the whole variable domain DGGITQSPKYLFRKEGQNVTLSCEQNLNHDAMYWYRQDPGQGLRLIYYSQIVNDFQKGDIAEGYSVSREKKESFPLTVTSAQKNPTAFYLCASAQGARYYGYTFGSGTRLTVV.

This clonotype was detected ten times or more. The CDR3 protein is CASSPQGAMNTEAFF. Here the CDR3 DNA reads TGTGCCAGCAGCCCACAGGGGGCGATGAACACTGAAGCTTTCTTT. This chain links TRBV7-3 with TRBJ1-1, with 9 bases matching TRBD1. J was trimmed by 0 bases and V by 5 bases; bases with no gene match: 4. There are 15 residues in the CDR3. Germline-derived CDR1 and CDR2 are SGHTA and FQGTGA.

This clonotype occurred many times. The chain carries TRBV5-4 and TRBJ2-1; 10 bases fit TRBD1. Looked up from germline, CDR1 is SGHNT and CDR2 is YYREEE (reference sequence). This CDR3 region has 15 residues. Trimming took 0 bases from V and 4 from J; bases not matched to a gene: 1. The CDR3 DNA follows: TGTGCCAGCAGCTTGGAGGGACAGGGGTACAATGAGCAGTTCTTC. Translating it yields CASSLEGQGYNEQFF.